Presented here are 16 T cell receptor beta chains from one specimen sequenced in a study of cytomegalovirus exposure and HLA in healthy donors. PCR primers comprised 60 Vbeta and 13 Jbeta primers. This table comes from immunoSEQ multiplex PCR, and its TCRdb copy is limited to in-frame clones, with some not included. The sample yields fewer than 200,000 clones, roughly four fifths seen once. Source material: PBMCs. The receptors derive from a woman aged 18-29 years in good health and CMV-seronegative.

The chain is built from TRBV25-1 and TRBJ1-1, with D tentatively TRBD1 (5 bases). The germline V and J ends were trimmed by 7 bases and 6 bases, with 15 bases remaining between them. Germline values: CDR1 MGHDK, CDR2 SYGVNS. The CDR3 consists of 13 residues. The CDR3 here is CASKGSEAAEAFF. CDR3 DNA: TGTGCCAGCAAGGGGTCTGAGGCAGCTGAAGCTTTCTTT.

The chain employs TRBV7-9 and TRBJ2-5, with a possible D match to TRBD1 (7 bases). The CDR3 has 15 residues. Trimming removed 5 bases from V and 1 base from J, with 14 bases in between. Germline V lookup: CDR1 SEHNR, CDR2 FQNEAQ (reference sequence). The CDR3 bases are TGTGCCAGCAGCCTGCGGGACAGTGGCCAAGAGACCCAGTACTTC. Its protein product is CASSLRDSGQETQYF.

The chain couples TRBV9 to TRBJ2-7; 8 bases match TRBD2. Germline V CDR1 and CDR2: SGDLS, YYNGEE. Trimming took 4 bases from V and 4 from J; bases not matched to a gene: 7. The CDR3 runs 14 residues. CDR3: CASSPGGGRYEQYF. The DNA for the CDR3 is TGTGCCAGCAGCCCCGGCGGGGGGCGGTACGAGCAGTACTTC.

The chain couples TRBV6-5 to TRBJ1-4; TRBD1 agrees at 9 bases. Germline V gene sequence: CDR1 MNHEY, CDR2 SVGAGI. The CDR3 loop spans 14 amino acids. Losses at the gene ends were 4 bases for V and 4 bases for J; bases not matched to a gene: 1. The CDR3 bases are TGTGCCAGCAGTTTGGACAGGGGTAATGAAAAACTGTTTTTT. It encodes CASSLDRGNEKLFF.

The CDR3 loop is CASSLGTALMSSYEQYF. Written as DNA, the CDR3 is TGTGCCAGCAGCCTAGGGACAGCCTTAATGAGCTCCTACGAGCAGTACTTC. This rearrangement joins TRBV7-8 to TRBJ2-7; TRBD1 matches 7 bases. J gave up 0 bases and V 5 bases, and 13 bases lay outside the gene matches. The CDR3 spans 17 residues. In germline, CDR1 is SGHVS, CDR2 FQNEAQ.

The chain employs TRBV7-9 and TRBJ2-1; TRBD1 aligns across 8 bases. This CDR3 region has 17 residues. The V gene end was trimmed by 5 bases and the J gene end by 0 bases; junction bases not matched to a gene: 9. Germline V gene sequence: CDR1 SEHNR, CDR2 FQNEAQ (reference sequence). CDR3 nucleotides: TGTGCCAGCAGCGTGGGACAGGCAAAGAGCTCCTACAATGAGCAGTTCTTC. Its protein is CASSVGQAKSSYNEQFF.

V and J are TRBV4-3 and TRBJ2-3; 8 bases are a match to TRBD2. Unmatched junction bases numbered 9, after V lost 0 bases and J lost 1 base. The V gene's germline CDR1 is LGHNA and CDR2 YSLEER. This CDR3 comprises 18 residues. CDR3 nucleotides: TGCGCCAGCAGCCAAGATCGGGAGGGGGGGTCGGGCACAGATACGCAGTATTTT. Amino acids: CASSQDREGGSGTDTQYF.

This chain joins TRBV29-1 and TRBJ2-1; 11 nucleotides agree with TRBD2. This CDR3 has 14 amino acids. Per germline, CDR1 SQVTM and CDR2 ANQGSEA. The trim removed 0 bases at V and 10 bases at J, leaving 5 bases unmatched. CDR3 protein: CSVEDLAGGTEQFF. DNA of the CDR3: TGCAGCGTTGAAGATCTAGCGGGAGGCACGGAGCAGTTCTTC.

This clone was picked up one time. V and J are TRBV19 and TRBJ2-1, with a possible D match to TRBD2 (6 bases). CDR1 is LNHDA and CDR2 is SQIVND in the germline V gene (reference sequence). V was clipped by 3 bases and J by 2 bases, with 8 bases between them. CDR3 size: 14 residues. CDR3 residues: CASSMRDPYNEQFF. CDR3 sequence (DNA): TGTGCCAGTAGTATGCGGGACCCCTACAATGAGCAGTTCTTC.

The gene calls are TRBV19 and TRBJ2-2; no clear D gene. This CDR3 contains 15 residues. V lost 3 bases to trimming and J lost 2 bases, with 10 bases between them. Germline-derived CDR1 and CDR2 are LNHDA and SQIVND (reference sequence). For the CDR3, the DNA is TGTGCCAGTAGTATCTCGGCAGGTAACACCGGGGAGCTGTTTTTT. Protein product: CASSISAGNTGELFF.

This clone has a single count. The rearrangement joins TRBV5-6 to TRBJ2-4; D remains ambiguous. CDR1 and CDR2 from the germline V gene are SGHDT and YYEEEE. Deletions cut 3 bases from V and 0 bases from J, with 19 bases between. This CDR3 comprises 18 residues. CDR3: CASSSYSVSRLAKNIQYF. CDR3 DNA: TGTGCCAGCAGCTCTTATTCCGTTTCCCGACTAGCCAAAAACATTCAGTACTTC.

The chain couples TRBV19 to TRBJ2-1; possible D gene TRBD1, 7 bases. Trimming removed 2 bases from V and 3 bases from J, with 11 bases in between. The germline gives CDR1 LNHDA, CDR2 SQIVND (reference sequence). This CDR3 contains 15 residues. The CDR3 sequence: CASSITGDFYNEQFF. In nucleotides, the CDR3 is TGTGCCAGTAGTATAACAGGGGACTTCTACAATGAGCAGTTCTTC.

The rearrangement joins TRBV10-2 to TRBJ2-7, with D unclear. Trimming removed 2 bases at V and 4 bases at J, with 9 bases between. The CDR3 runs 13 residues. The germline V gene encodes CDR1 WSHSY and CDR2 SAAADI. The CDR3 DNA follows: TGCGCCAGCAGTGAGACGGGTACATACGAGCAGTACGTC. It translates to CASSETGTYEQYV.

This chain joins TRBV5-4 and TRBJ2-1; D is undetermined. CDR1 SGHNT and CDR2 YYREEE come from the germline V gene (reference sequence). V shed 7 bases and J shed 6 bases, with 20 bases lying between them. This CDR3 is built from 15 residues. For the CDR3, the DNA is TGTGCCAGCTCGCTCAGCGACTGGTACCGCAATGAGCAGTTCTTC. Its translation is CASSLSDWYRNEQFF.

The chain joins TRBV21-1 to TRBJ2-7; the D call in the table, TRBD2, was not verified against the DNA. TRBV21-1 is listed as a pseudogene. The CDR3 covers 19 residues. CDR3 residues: CASSRDTELAGDYFYEQYV. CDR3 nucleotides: TGTGCCAGCAGCAGGGACACCGAACTAGCGGGAGATTACTTCTACGAGCAGTACGTC.

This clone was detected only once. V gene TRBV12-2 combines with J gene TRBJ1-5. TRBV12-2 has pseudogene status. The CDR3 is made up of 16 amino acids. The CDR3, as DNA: TGTGCAAGTCGCCCCCCCGACCGGGACTCCAATCAGCCCCAGCATTTT. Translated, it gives CASRPPDRDSNQPQHF.